Detailed here is one T cell receptor (beta chain). This CDR3 contains 16 residues. Germline V gene data show CDR1 as SGHAT and CDR2 as FQNNGV. The V end was cut by 3 bases, the J end by 1 base, with 14 bases between. The sample originates from a study of blood T cell repertoires in COVID-19. Study in general: Samples representing acute and convalescent COVID-19 were sourced from the United States, Italy and Spain. The analysed material was cDNA or gDNA that came from T cells, B-cell-depleted T cells, or PBMCs.

As originally analysed: Amplification of reference gene primers was used by the study to estimate nucleated cell counts. Assay used: immunoSEQ multiplex PCR; TCRdb lists only in-frame clones, some missing. Clonal size and the V and J genes are those of that table, whereas D and trimming came from the DNA. The sample includes about 170,000 clones, roughly four fifths of them seen just once. The receptor comes from an elderly woman with COVID-19, enrolled during active disease. This rearrangement joins TRBV11-2 to TRBJ2-3; D remains ambiguous. The sequenced sample consisted of peripheral blood. CDR3 nucleotides: TGTGCCAGCAGCTTGGGTCCGAGCGTGGGCACAGATACGCAGTATTTT. It yields the protein CASSLGPSVGTDTQYF.